This TCR beta chain was observed in a study of T cells in Graves' hyperthyroidism and ophthalmopathy. Study results and caveats: Ophthalmopathy onset followed model prediction by a median approximately 5.9 months.

TCR beta CDR3 region amplification was performed from RNA transcripts. Carried out on the TCR CDR3, a first-round RT-PCR used the HTBI primer set. TCRdb recomputed calls from the multiplex PCR reads with MiXCR, one row per CDR3 protein. The data show 500,000 to 650,000 distinct CDR3 sequences, with nearly 20% seen just once and 40% to 50% held by the top ten. This clonotype was counted at least ten times. Its antigen is unknown. The CDR3 runs 16 residues. Germline V gene lookup returns CDR1 SGHVS and CDR2 FNYEAQ. Deletions cut 1 base from V and 0 bases from J, with 10 bases between. Sequenced input: blood. The receptor was isolated from a man in his forties with Graves' ophthalmopathy. V gene TRBV7-6 combines with J gene TRBJ2-1, with D possibly TRBD2 on 6 matching bases. The CDR3 sequence: CASSLGGGNSYNEQFF. As DNA, the CDR3 is TGTGCCAGCAGCTTAGGAGGCGGGAACTCCTACAATGAGCAGTTCTTC. Full variable domain (missing parts from reference TRBV7-6 and TRBJ2-1): GAGVSQSPRYKVTKRGQDVALRCDPISGHVSLYWYRQALGQGPEFLTYFNYEAQQDKSGLPNDRFSAERPEGSISTLTIQRTEQRDSAMYRCASSLGGGNSYNEQFFGPGTRLTVL.